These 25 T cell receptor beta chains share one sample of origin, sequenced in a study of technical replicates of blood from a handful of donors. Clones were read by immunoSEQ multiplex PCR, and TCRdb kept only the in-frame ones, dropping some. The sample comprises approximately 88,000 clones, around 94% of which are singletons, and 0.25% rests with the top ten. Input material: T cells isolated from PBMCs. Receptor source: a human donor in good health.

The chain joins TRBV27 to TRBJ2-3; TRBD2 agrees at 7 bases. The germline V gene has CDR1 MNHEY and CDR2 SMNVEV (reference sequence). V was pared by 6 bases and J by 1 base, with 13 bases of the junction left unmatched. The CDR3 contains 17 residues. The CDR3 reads CASSPRSGALRTDTQYF. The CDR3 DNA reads TGTGCCAGCAGCCCACGGAGCGGGGCCCTACGCACAGATACGCAGTATTTT.

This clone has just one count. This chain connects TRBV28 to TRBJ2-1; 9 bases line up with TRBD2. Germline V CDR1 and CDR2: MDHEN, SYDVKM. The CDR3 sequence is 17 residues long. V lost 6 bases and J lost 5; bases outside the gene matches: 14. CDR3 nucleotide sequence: TGTGCCAGCAGGCAACTAGCGGGTTGGTCGGAACACAATGAGCAGTTCTTC. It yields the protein CASRQLAGWSEHNEQFF. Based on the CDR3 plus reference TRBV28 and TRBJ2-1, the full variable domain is DVKVTQSSRYLVKRTGEKVFLECVQDMDHENMFWYRQDPGLGLRLIYFSYDVKMKEKGDIPEGYSVSREKKERFSLILESASTNQTSMYLCASRQLAGWSEHNEQFFGPGTRLTVL.

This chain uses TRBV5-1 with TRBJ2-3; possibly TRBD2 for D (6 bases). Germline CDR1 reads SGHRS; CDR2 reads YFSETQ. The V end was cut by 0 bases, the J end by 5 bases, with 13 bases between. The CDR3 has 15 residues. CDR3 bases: TGCGCCAGCAGCTTGGCCCCGGGAGAGGGAGATACGCAGTATTTT. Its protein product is CASSLAPGEGDTQYF.

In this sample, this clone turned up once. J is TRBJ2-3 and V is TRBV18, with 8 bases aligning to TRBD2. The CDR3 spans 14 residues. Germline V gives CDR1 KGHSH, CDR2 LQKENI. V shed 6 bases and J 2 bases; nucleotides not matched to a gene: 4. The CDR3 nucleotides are TGTGCCAGCTCGACGCGGGGGGACACAGATACGCAGTATTTT. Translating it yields CASSTRGDTDTQYF.

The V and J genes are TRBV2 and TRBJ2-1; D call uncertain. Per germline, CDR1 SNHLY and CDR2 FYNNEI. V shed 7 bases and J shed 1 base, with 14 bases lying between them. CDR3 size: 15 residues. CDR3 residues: CASNFAGHSYNEQFF. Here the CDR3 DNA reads TGTGCCAGCAACTTCGCAGGTCATTCCTACAATGAGCAGTTCTTC. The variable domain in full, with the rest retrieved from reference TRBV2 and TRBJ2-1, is EPEVTQTPSHQVTQMGQEVILRCVPISNHLYFYWYRQILGQKVEFLVSFYNNEISEKSEIFDDQFSVERPDGSNFTLKIRSTKLEDSAMYFCASNFAGHSYNEQFFGPGTRLTVL.

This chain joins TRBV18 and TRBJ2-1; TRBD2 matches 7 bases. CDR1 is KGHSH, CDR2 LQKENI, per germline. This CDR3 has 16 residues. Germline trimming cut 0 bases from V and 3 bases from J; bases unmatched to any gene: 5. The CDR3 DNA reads TGTGCCAGCTCACCACCGGGAGGGAGATACTACAATGAGCAGTTCTTC. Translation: CASSPPGGRYYNEQFF. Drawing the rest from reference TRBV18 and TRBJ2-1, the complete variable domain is NAGVMQNPRHLVRRRGQEARLRCSPMKGHSHVYWYRQLPEEGLKFMVYLQKENIIDESGMPKERFSAEFPKEGPSILRIQQVVRGDSAAYFCASSPPGGRYYNEQFFGPGTRLTVL.

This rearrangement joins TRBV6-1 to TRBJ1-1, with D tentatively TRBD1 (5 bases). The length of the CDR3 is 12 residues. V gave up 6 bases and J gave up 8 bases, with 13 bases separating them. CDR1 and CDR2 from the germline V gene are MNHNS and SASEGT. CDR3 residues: CASRSDSLEAFF. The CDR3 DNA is TGTGCCAGCAGAAGTGACAGTCTAGAAGCTTTCTTT.

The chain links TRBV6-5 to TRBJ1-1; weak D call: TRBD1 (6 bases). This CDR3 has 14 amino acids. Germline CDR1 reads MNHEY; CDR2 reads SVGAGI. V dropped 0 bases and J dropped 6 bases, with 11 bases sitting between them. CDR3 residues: CASSYSAGVAEAFF. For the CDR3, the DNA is TGTGCCAGCAGTTACTCGGCAGGGGTGGCTGAAGCTTTCTTT.

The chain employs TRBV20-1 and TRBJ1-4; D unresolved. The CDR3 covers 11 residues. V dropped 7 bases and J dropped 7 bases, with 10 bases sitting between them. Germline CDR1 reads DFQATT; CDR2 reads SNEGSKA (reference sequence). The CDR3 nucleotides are TGCAGTGTCCCGTTCGGTGAAAAACTGTTTTTT. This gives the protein CSVPFGEKLFF.

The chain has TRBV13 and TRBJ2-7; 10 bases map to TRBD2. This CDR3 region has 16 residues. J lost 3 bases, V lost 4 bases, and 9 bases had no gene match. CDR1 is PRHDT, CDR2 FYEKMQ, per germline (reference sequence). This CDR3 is CASSSRTSGGSYEQYF. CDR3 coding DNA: TGTGCCAGCAGCTCAAGGACTAGCGGAGGTAGCTACGAGCAGTACTTC.

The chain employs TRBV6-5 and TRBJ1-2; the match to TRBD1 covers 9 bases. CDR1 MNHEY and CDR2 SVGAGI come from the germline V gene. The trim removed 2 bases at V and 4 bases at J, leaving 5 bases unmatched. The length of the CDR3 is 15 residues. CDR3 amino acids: CASSYGTGFGYGYTF. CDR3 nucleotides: TGTGCCAGCAGTTACGGGACAGGGTTCGGCTATGGCTACACCTTC.

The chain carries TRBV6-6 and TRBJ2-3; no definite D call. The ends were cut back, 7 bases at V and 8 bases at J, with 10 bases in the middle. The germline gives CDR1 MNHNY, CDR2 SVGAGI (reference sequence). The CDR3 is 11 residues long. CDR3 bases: TGTGCCAGCACGGGTGAAGGTACGCAGTATTTT. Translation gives CASTGEGTQYF.

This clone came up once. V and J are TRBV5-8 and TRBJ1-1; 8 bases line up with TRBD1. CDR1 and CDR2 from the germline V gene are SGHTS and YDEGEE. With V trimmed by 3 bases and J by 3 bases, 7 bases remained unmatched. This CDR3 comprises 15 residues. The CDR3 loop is CASSSYTGQDTEAFF. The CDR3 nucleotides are TGTGCCAGCAGCTCTTACACGGGACAGGACACTGAAGCTTTCTTT.

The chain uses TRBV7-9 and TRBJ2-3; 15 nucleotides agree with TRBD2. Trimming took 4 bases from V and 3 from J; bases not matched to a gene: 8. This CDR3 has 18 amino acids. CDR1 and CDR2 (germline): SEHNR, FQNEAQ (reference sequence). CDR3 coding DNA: TGTGCCAGCAGCTCCTGGACTAGCGGGGGGGGCGTGACAGATACGCAGTATTTT. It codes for CASSSWTSGGGVTDTQYF.

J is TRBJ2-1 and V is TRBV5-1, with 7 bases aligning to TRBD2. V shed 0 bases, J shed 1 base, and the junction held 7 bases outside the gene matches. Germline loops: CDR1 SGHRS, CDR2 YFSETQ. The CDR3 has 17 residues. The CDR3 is CASSLGVAGESYNEQFF. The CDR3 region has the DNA TGCGCCAGCAGCTTGGGTGTAGCGGGTGAGTCCTACAATGAGCAGTTCTTC.

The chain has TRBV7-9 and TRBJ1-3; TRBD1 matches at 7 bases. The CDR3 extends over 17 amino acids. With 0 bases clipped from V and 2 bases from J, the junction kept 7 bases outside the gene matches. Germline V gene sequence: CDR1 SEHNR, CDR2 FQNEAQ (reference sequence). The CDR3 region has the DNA TGTGCCAGCAGCTTAGCGTCAGGGGGGTTCCCTGGAAACACCATATATTTT. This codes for CASSLASGGFPGNTIYF.

CDR3 region: CASSLEVSRGLSYNEQFF. DNA of the CDR3: TGTGCCAGCAGCTTGGAGGTGTCGCGGGGGCTTTCCTACAATGAGCAGTTCTTC. J is TRBJ2-1 and V is TRBV7-3; tentatively, D is TRBD2 (7 bases). V was clipped by 3 bases and J by 1 base, with 19 bases between them. Germline loops: CDR1 SGHTA, CDR2 FQGTGA. The CDR3 extends over 18 amino acids.

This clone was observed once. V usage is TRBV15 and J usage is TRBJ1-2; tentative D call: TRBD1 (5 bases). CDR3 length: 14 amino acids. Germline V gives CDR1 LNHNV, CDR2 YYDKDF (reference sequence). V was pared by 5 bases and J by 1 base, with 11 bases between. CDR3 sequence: CATSAQEINYGYTF. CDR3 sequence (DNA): TGTGCCACCAGCGCACAGGAAATTAACTATGGCTACACCTTC. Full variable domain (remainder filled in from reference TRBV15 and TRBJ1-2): DAMVIQNPRYQVTQFGKPVTLSCSQTLNHNVMYWYQQKSSQAPKLLFHYYDKDFNNEADTPDNFQSRRPNTSFCFLDIRSPGLGDTAMYLCATSAQEINYGYTFGSGTRLTVV.

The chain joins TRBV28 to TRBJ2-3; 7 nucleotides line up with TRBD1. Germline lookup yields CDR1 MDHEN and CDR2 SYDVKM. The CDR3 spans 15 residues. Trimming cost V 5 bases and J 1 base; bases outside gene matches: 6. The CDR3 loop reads CASSALGQRTDTQYF. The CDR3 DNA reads TGTGCCAGCAGTGCGCTGGGACAGCGCACAGATACGCAGTATTTT.

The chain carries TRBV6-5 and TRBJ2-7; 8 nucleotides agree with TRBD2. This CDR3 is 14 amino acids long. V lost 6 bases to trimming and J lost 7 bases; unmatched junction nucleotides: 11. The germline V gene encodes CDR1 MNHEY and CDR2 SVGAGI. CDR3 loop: CASSPPGGAGEQYF. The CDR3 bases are TGTGCCAGCAGCCCCCCGGGAGGGGCGGGGGAGCAGTACTTC.

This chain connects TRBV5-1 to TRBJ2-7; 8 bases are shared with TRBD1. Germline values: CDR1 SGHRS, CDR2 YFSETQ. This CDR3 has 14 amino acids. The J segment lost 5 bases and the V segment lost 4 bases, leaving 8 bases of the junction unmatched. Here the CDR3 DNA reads TGCGCCAGCAGCCTCGGACAGGGATCGGACGAGCAGTACTTC. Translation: CASSLGQGSDEQYF.

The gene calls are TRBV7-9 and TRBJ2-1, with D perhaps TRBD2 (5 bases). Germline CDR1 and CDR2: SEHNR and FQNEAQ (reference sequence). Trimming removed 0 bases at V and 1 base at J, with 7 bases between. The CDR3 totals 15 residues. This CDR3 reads CASSLAGASYNEQFF. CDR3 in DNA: TGTGCCAGCAGCTTAGCGGGAGCATCCTACAATGAGCAGTTCTTC.

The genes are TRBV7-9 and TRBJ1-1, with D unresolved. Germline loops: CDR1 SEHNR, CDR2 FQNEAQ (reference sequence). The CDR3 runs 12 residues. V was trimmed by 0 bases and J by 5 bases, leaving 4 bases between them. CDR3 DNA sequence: TGTGCCAGCAGCTTAGCCGGGACTGAAGCTTTCTTT. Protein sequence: CASSLAGTEAFF.

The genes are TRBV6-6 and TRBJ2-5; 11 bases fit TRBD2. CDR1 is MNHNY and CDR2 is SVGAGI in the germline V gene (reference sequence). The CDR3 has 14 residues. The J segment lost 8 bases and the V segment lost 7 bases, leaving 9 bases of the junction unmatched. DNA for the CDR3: TGTGCCAGCACCCAACTAGCGGGAGAGCGAACCCAGTACTTC. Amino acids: CASTQLAGERTQYF.

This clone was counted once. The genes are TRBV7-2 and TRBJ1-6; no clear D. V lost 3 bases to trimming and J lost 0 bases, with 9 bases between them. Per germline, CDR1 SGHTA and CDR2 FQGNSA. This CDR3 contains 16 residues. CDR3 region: CASSFEGSSYNSPLHF. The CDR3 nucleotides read TGTGCCAGCAGCTTTGAGGGCAGCTCCTATAATTCACCCCTCCACTTT.